One sample yielded the 21 T cell receptor beta chains listed below, sequenced in a study of T cell repertoires in cytomegalovirus infection. TCRdb re-called the reads with MiXCR, one entry per CDR3 protein. The sample has 100,000 to 150,000 distinct CDR3 sequences; roughly 9% are singletons. The specimen sequenced was PBMCs. These receptors were obtained from a human donor in good health (CMV status not recorded). Some clones in this sample may be carry-over from other donors' samples.

The V gene is TRBV2, the J gene TRBJ1-1; D is perhaps TRBD1 (6 bases). The germline CDR1 and CDR2 sequences are SNHLY and FYNNEI. V lost 3 bases and J 10 bases, leaving 15 bases between the germline ends. The length of the CDR3 is 13 residues. DNA of the CDR3: TGTGCCAGCAGTGATTTGGGGACATCGGGAGCTTTCTTT. Translating it yields CASSDLGTSGAFF.

This clonotype was seen repeatedly, ten times or more. The chain links TRBV5-4 to TRBJ2-3; D may be TRBD1 or TRBD2 (5 bases each). The CDR3 consists of 14 residues. The V end was cut by 4 bases, the J end by 4 bases, with 13 bases between. Germline values: CDR1 SGHNT, CDR2 YYREEE (reference sequence). The CDR3 reads CASSVRDVSDTQYF. In nucleotides, the CDR3 is TGTGCCAGCAGCGTCCGGGACGTATCAGATACGCAGTATTTT. The whole variable domain, filled in from reference TRBV5-4 and TRBJ2-3, reads ETGVTQSPTHLIKTRGQQVTLRCSSQSGHNTVSWYQQALGQGPQFIFQYYREEENGRGNFPPRFSGLQFPNYSSELNVNALELDDSALYLCASSVRDVSDTQYFGPGTRLTVL.

This clonotype occurred many times. The V call is TRBV28, the J call TRBJ1-5; D not certain. CDR3 length: 16 residues. Trimming took 4 bases from V and 5 from J, leaving 18 bases between them. Per germline, CDR1 MDHEN and CDR2 SYDVKM. CDR3 in DNA: TGTGCCAGCAGTTGGGGAAAACGGACGGGAGATCAGCCCCAGCATTTT. It is translated as CASSWGKRTGDQPQHF.

This clonotype was observed a handful of times. The chain has TRBV29-1 and TRBJ1-1; D unresolved. Trimming shortened V by 1 base and J by 1 base, and 7 bases separated the two germline ends. The CDR3 covers 13 residues. CDR1 and CDR2 (germline): SQVTM, ANQGSEA. The CDR3 reads CSVEGPRNTEAFF. The CDR3 DNA follows: TGCAGCGTTGAAGGGCCCAGGAACACTGAAGCTTTCTTT.

Only a few counts were recorded for this clonotype. V usage is TRBV20-1 and J usage is TRBJ2-7, with D possibly being TRBD2 (5 bases). Germline CDR1 and CDR2: DFQATT and SNEGSKA (reference sequence). The germline V and J ends were trimmed by 1 base and 0 bases, with 10 bases remaining between them. The CDR3 totals 14 residues. The CDR3 DNA reads TGCAGTGCTAGAGTCCCCGGGAACTCCTACGAGCAGTACTTC. This sequence encodes CSARVPGNSYEQYF.

This clonotype was seen repeatedly, ten times or more. The chain is built from TRBV7-3 and TRBJ1-1; TRBD1 aligns across 7 bases. Germline CDR1 SGHTA, CDR2 FQGTGA. The V segment lost 6 bases and the J segment 10 bases; nucleotides outside the gene matches: 11. The CDR3 contains 13 residues. In DNA form, the CDR3 reads TGTGCCAGCAGAAGGGGAGACAGGGACAGAGCTTTCTTT. This gives the protein CASRRGDRDRAFF.

V is TRBV6-2 or TRBV6-3 and J is TRBJ1-1, with TRBD1 matching over 7 bases. Germline V CDR1 and CDR2: MNHEY, SVGEGT. This CDR3 has 16 amino acids. V shed 6 bases, J shed 1 base, and the junction held 11 bases outside the gene matches. In nucleotides, the CDR3 is TGTGCCAGCAGCTCCTATGCCGGGACAGAGAACACTGAAGCTTTCTTT. Translated: CASSSYAGTENTEAFF.

This clonotype was observed a handful of times. This chain connects TRBV28 to TRBJ1-2; possible D gene TRBD1, 5 bases. From germline, CDR1 is MDHEN and CDR2 SYDVKM. The CDR3 loop spans 14 amino acids. Trimming took off 3 bases at V and 2 bases at J, with 10 bases between the two ends. CDR3 bases: TGTGCCAGCAGTTTCGATGACAGAAACTATGGCTACACCTTC. It is translated as CASSFDDRNYGYTF.

This clonotype was detected only a few times. The chain is built from TRBV2 and TRBJ1-2; 8 bases fit TRBD1. The CDR3 contains 14 residues. Germline CDR1 and CDR2: SNHLY and FYNNEI. J lost 8 bases, V lost 4 bases, and 9 bases had no gene match. CDR3 protein: CASSAGQVASGYTF. In nucleotides, the CDR3 is TGTGCCAGCAGTGCGGGACAGGTAGCTTCAGGCTACACCTTC.

This clonotype appeared many times. V is TRBV12-3 or TRBV12-4 and J is TRBJ1-2, with 9 bases that match TRBD1. Unmatched junction bases numbered 3, after V lost 8 bases and J lost 8 bases. The CDR3 spans 11 residues. The CDR3 nucleotides are TGTGCCAGCGGGACAGGGTTGGGCTACACCTTC. This translates into CASGTGLGYTF.

This rearrangement joins TRBV7-2 to TRBJ1-4; the D gene is possibly TRBD1 (6 bases). The CDR3 has 15 amino acids. Looked up from germline, CDR1 is SGHTA and CDR2 is FQGNSA. Between the trimmed V and J ends, which lost 4 bases and 8 bases, there was a span of 17 bases. The CDR3 reads CASSWGGGGGEKLFF. CDR3 sequence (DNA): TGTGCCAGCAGCTGGGGGGGGGGGGGGGGCGAAAAACTGTTTTTT.

This clonotype was seen ten or more times. The V call is TRBV6-2 or TRBV6-3, the J call TRBJ1-1, with D uncertain. Trimming took off 2 bases at V and 0 bases at J, with 16 bases between the two ends. Germline CDR1 is MNHEY and CDR2 is SVGEGT. This CDR3 is 17 amino acids long. CDR3 region: CASSYRPQGTMNTEAFF. The CDR3 bases are TGTGCCAGCAGTTACCGACCCCAAGGTACTATGAACACTGAAGCTTTCTTT.

This clonotype has only a few counts. The gene calls are TRBV5-6 and TRBJ2-6; the D gene could be TRBD1 or TRBD2 (5 bases each). The CDR3 runs 17 residues. Germline V gene lookup returns CDR1 SGHDT and CDR2 YYEEEE. The V end lost 0 bases, the J end lost 0 bases, and 10 bases lay between the germline ends. The CDR3 nucleotides read TGTGCCAGCAGCTTGGGGGGACCAAGCTCTGGGGCCAACGTCCTGACTTTC. Translated, it gives CASSLGGPSSGANVLTF.

The table lists this clonotype with a few counts. The chain has TRBV30 and TRBJ1-4; 7 positions match TRBD1. V shed 3 bases and J 4 bases; nucleotides not matched to a gene: 5. From germline, CDR1 is GTSNPN and CDR2 SVGIG (reference sequence). This CDR3 is built from 14 residues. The CDR3 nucleotides read TGTGCCTGGAGACGACAGGGCCTTAATGAAAAACTGTTTTTT. Protein: CAWRRQGLNEKLFF.

Many counts were recorded for this clonotype. The chain employs TRBV5-1 and TRBJ1-5, with a possible D match to TRBD1 (6 bases). The V gene lost 5 bases and the J gene lost 0 bases, with 12 bases spanning the gap. Germline assignment: CDR1 SGHRS and CDR2 YFSETQ. The length of the CDR3 is 15 residues. This chain's CDR3 is CASRQGVYSNQPQHF. CDR3 sequence (DNA): TGCGCCAGCAGACAGGGTGTATATAGCAATCAGCCCCAGCATTTT.

This clonotype has a count of ten or more. This rearrangement joins TRBV11-3 to TRBJ1-1; D unclear. The CDR3 loop spans 13 amino acids. Germline V CDR1 and CDR2: SGHNT, YENEEA. V shed 0 bases and J shed 6 bases, with 8 bases lying between them. CDR3 protein: CASSLDSISEAFF. The CDR3 DNA follows: TGTGCCAGCAGCTTAGACAGTATCTCTGAAGCTTTCTTT.

This clonotype was picked up many times. This sequence joins TRBV2 and TRBJ2-5; 7 nucleotides agree with TRBD2. Germline CDR1 reads SNHLY; CDR2 reads FYNNEI. After removal of 3 bases from V and 5 bases from J, the junction contained 9 bases not matched to a gene. This CDR3 is 15 amino acids long. The CDR3 region is CASSDATGGMETQYF. In DNA, the CDR3 is TGTGCCAGCAGTGATGCTACGGGGGGAATGGAGACCCAGTACTTC.

This clonotype has ten or more counts. This chain joins TRBV10-3 and TRBJ1-2, with 7 bases lining up with TRBD1. The CDR3 spans 14 residues. V was clipped by 7 bases and J by 2 bases; unmatched bases: 7. CDR1 ENHRY and CDR2 SYGVKD come from the germline V gene. CDR3 sequence: CAITYGQENYGYTF. The CDR3 coding sequence is TGTGCCATCACCTACGGACAGGAGAACTATGGCTACACCTTC.

About this clonotype itself: This may arise from a read error, as a much more abundant clone is one base away. This rearrangement joins TRBV7-9 to TRBJ1-1, with D perhaps matching TRBD1 (5 bases). There are 14 residues in the CDR3. CDR1 and CDR2 (germline): SEHNR, FQNEAQ (reference sequence). The CDR3 bases are TGTGCCGGCAGCTTAAATCCAGGGAACAATGAAGCTTTCTTT. Its translation: CAGSLNPGNNEAFF.

This clonotype has a count of ten or more. The chain has TRBV11-2 and TRBJ2-3, with TRBD2 as a possible D gene (6 bases). Germline V gives CDR1 SGHAT, CDR2 FQNNGV. V lost 5 bases, J lost 2 bases, and 11 bases lay in between. CDR3 size: 14 residues. For the CDR3, the DNA is TGTGCCAGCAGCCCGGGGACTGCCACAGATACGCAGTATTTT. It translates to CASSPGTATDTQYF.

This clonotype has ten or more counts. This CDR3 is CASSLAQTGGSEAFF. CDR3 sequence (DNA): TGTGCCAGCAGCTTAGCCCAGACAGGGGGCTCTGAAGCTTTCTTT. V gene TRBV7-8 combines with J gene TRBJ1-1; 10 bases map to TRBD1. In germline, CDR1 is SGHVS, CDR2 FQNEAQ. This CDR3 comprises 15 residues. V was pared by 0 bases and J by 6 bases, with 4 bases of the junction left unmatched.